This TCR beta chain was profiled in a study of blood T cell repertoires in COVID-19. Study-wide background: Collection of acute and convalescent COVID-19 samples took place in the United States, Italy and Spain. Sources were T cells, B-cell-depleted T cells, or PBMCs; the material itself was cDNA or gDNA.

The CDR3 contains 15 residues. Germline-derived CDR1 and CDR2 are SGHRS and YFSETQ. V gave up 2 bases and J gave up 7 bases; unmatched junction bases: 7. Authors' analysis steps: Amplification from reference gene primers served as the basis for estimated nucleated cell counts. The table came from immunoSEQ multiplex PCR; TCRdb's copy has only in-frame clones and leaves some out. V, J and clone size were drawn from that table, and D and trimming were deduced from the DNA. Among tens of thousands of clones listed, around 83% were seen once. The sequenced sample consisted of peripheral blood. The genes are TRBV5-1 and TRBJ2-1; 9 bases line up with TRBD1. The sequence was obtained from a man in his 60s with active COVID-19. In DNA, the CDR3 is TGCGCCAGCAGCTTAACAGGGGGCGGTAGGAATGAGCAGTTCTTC. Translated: CASSLTGGGRNEQFF.